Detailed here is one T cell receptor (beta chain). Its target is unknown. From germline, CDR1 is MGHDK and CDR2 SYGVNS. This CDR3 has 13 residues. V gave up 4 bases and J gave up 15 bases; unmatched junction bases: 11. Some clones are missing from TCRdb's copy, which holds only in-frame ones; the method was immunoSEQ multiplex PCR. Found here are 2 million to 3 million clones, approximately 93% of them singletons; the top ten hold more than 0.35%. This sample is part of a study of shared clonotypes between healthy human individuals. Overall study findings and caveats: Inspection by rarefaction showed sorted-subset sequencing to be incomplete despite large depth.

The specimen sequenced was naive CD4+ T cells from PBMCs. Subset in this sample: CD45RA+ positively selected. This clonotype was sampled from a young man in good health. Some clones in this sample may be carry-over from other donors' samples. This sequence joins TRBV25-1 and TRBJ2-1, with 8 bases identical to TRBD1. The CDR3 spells CASSARTGQVPFF. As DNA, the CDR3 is TGTGCCAGCAGTGCCCGGACGGGACAGGTCCCGTTCTTC.